The present T cell receptor (beta chain) was sequenced within a study of CD8+CD57+ T cells in acquired aplastic anemia. Study outcomes and limitations: A set of twenty-nine CD8+ CDR3 sequences was shared between patients and controls, and these sequences appeared highly expressed in patients. Patients versus controls showed no significant CD8+ Simpson's diversity difference.

Whoever was chosen for sequencing had shown CD8+CD57+ cell expansion by flow cytometry. No therapy was given to patients before blood sampling. The V gene's germline CDR1 is ENHRY and CDR2 SYGVKD. The CDR3 sequence is 15 residues long. In regard to this clonotype: What it binds is not known. The junction and the germline gene differ at one end; a read error may be behind it.

Researchers used genomic DNA as the template to profile TCR beta VDJ and CDR3. Using its own MiXCR run on the reads, TCRdb lists one record per CDR3 protein. The sample has 160,000 or so distinct CDR3 sequences; roughly 50% are singletons. This clonotype originated in a human donor with aplastic anemia. The chain has TRBV10-3 and TRBJ2-7, with D possibly being TRBD1 or TRBD2 (5 bases each). Input material: sorted CD4+, CD8+, or CD8+CD57+ T cells (not recorded which) from PBMCs. The CDR3 DNA reads TGTGCCACCAGTGAGGGACGGACGTACCCCTACGAGCAGTACTTC. This gives the protein CATSEGRTYPYEQYF.